This T cell receptor beta chain was retrieved from a study of CD8 T cells in ankylosing spondylitis. Findings and limits, study-wide: With a CD8+ phenotype, disease-linked clones were relatively rare in peripheral blood. Within ankylosing spondylitis blood, a TCR beta motif made up of eight highly homologous variants appeared to be characteristic. Clones linked to disease were reported to show significant enrichment in matched ankylosing spondylitis synovial fluid.

This clonotype was seen at least ten times. The antigen is undetermined. The CDR3 is 13 amino acids. Deletions cut 6 bases from V and 3 bases from J, with 12 bases between. Germline V gene sequence: CDR1 MNHEY, CDR2 SMNVEV (reference sequence). Scientists made TCR beta libraries using quantitative 5'-RACE with molecular barcodes. From the 5' RACE reads, TCRdb called clonotypes with MiXCR, one entry per CDR3 protein. The sample has 200,000 to 250,000 distinct CDR3 sequences, 7% to 8% seen once. Material for sequencing was blood, either unsorted or a sorted T cell fraction (not recorded which). This clonotype originated in a male donor with ankylosing spondylitis. The chain combines TRBV27 with TRBJ2-7; no clear D gene. As DNA, the CDR3 is TGTGCCAGCAGCCCGCGCACCGTCTACGAGCAGTACTTC. Translating gives CASSPRTVYEQYF.